The 18 T cell receptor beta chains below were found in one sample sequenced in a study of blood T cell repertoires in COVID-19. The assay was immunoSEQ multiplex PCR, and TCRdb's table has in-frame clones only and misses some. The sample records around 94,000 clones, approximately 85% being singletons. The sequenced sample consisted of peripheral blood. Every receptor here comes from a man in his forties with active or convalescent COVID-19.

This chain uses TRBV6-5 with TRBJ2-5, with 10 positions matching TRBD2. The germline V gene encodes CDR1 MNHEY and CDR2 SVGAGI. The CDR3 has 14 residues. V lost 5 bases, J lost 6 bases, and 6 bases stayed unmatched. CDR3 loop: CASSRASGGKTQYF. CDR3 nucleotide sequence: TGTGCCAGCAGTCGGGCTAGCGGGGGTAAGACCCAGTACTTC.

The chain employs TRBV20-1 and TRBJ2-5, with TRBD1 identical over 9 bases. Germline loops: CDR1 DFQATT, CDR2 SNEGSKA (reference sequence). V lost 7 bases to trimming and J lost 5 bases; unmatched junction nucleotides: 17. CDR3 length: 16 residues. CDR3: CSGIEGTGRSGETQYF. In DNA form, the CDR3 reads TGCAGTGGTATTGAGGGGACAGGGAGGAGTGGGGAGACCCAGTACTTC.

This clone has a single count. The chain uses TRBV5-5 and TRBJ2-1; TRBD1 agrees at 8 bases. Germline CDR1 is SGHKS and CDR2 is YYEKEE (reference sequence). This CDR3 spans 15 amino acids. V shed 1 base and J 6 bases; nucleotides not matched to a gene: 6. The CDR3 bases are TGTGCCAGCAGCTTGCCCAGGGGGCCGGTCAATGAGCAGTTCTTC. Protein: CASSLPRGPVNEQFF. Complete variable domain (other parts from reference TRBV5-5 and TRBJ2-1): DAGVTQSPTHLIKTRGQQVTLRCSPISGHKSVSWYQQVLGQGPQFIFQYYEKEERGRGNFPDRFSARQFPNYSSELNVNALLLGDSALYLCASSLPRGPVNEQFFGPGTRLTVL.

The V and J genes are TRBV19 and TRBJ2-1, with TRBD1 matching 7 bases. Germline CDR1 and CDR2: LNHDA and SQIVND (reference sequence). V lost 4 bases and J lost 7; bases outside the gene matches: 10. The CDR3 consists of 15 residues. The CDR3 protein is CASSTKSTGANEQFF. In DNA, the CDR3 is TGTGCCAGTAGTACAAAATCTACAGGGGCGAATGAGCAGTTCTTC.

There are a few counts of this clone. This chain links TRBV4-1 with TRBJ2-3; TRBD2 agrees at 9 bases. CDR1 and CDR2 (germline): MGHRA, YSYEKL. The CDR3 is made up of 17 amino acids. With 0 bases clipped from V and 2 bases from J, the junction kept 6 bases outside the gene matches. The chain's CDR3 is CASSQDASGGITDTQYF. The CDR3 coding sequence is TGCGCCAGCAGCCAAGATGCGAGCGGGGGGATCACAGATACGCAGTATTTT.

This chain connects TRBV18 to TRBJ2-7; 8 nucleotides line up with TRBD1. The CDR3 is 15 residues long. Germline V gene lookup returns CDR1 KGHSH and CDR2 LQKENI. V shed 6 bases and J 3 bases; nucleotides not matched to a gene: 10. CDR3 residues: CASSGGTGDNYEQYF. The CDR3 DNA is TGTGCCAGCTCGGGCGGGACAGGAGATAACTACGAGCAGTACTTC.

The J gene is TRBJ1-3, the V gene TRBV7-2; D is ambiguous. The germline V and J ends were trimmed by 4 bases and 4 bases, with 8 bases remaining between them. The CDR3 is 13 amino acids. Looked up from germline, CDR1 is SGHTA and CDR2 is FQGNSA. The CDR3 nucleotides read TGTGCCAGCAGCTCGGGAAGGGGAAACACCATATATTTT. It codes for CASSSGRGNTIYF.

The J gene is TRBJ2-4, the V gene TRBV7-6, with TRBD1 matching 10 bases. The CDR3 length is 15 residues. After removal of 5 bases from V and 3 bases from J, the junction contained 4 bases not matched to a gene. Germline CDR1 is SGHVS and CDR2 is FNYEAQ. The CDR3 bases are TGTGCCAGCAGCCCCGGGACAGGGGTCAAAAACATTCAGTACTTC. Translating gives CASSPGTGVKNIQYF.

The chain has TRBV6-5 and TRBJ2-1; a possible D gene is TRBD2 (7 bases). CDR1 and CDR2 from the germline V gene are MNHEY and SVGAGI. Trimming removed 6 bases from V and 5 bases from J, with 14 bases in between. CDR3 length: 14 residues. CDR3 sequence reads: CASRVGGLNNEQFF. CDR3 nucleotide sequence: TGTGCCAGCAGGGTCGGGGGGCTTAACAATGAGCAGTTCTTC.

This chain links TRBV18 with TRBJ1-3; perhaps TRBD1 as D (6 bases). This CDR3 region has 15 residues. Germline V gene lookup returns CDR1 KGHSH and CDR2 LQKENI. V lost 5 bases to trimming and J lost 3 bases, with 14 bases between them. This CDR3 reads CASSTGYTNGNTIYF. In DNA, the CDR3 is TGTGCCAGCTCAACAGGGTACACCAATGGAAACACCATATATTTT.

This rearrangement joins TRBV19 to TRBJ1-6; tentatively, D is TRBD1 (6 bases). Germline V lookup: CDR1 LNHDA, CDR2 SQIVND (reference sequence). The V and J ends lost 9 bases and 9 bases respectively, with 27 bases between them. The CDR3 extends over 17 amino acids. For the CDR3, the DNA is TGTGCCAGCAGCGGGAACAGGGCCGCGGTGGGTATTTCACCCCTCCACTTT. It codes for CASSGNRAAVGISPLHF.

This chain connects TRBV12-5 to TRBJ2-2; TRBD1 matches 9 bases. The CDR3 is 16 amino acids. After removal of 7 bases from V and 4 bases from J, the junction contained 10 bases not matched to a gene. CDR1 LGHNT and CDR2 FRNRAP come from the germline V gene. The CDR3 DNA is TGTGCTAGTGCCGACAGGGGGAGAGGTTTCACCGGGGAGCTGTTTTTT. This codes for CASADRGRGFTGELFF. Variable domain in full (rest from reference TRBV12-5 and TRBJ2-2): DARVTQTPRHKVTEMGQEVTMRCQPILGHNTVFWYRQTMMQGLELLAYFRNRAPLDDSGMPKDRFSAEMPDATLATLKIQPSEPRDSAVYFCASADRGRGFTGELFFGEGSRLTVL.

The CDR3 reads CSASPGTYEQYF. The CDR3 DNA reads as TGCAGTGCTAGTCCCGGGACCTACGAGCAGTACTTC. The rearrangement links TRBV20-1 to TRBJ2-7; possibly TRBD2 for D (5 bases). Per germline, CDR1 DFQATT and CDR2 SNEGSKA (reference sequence). V was pared by 3 bases and J by 2 bases, with 8 bases between. The CDR3 consists of 12 residues.

The chain combines TRBV21-1 with TRBJ2-4; the D call in the table, TRBD2, was not verified against the DNA. TRBV21-1 counts as a pseudogene. The CDR3 contains 16 residues. CDR3 nucleotides: TGTGCCAGCAGCAAAGGTGGCGGACTGCGCAAAAACATTCAGTACTTC. Translation gives CASSKGGGLRKNIQYF.

This chain connects TRBV28 to TRBJ2-1, with 9 bases identical to TRBD2. Germline V gives CDR1 MDHEN, CDR2 SYDVKM. The CDR3 covers 16 residues. V dropped 3 bases and J dropped 7; count of bases not matched to a gene: 10. CDR3 coding DNA: TGTGCCAGCAGTTTGGCTAGCGGGGCCCTGGGGAATGAGCAGTTCTTC. This encodes CASSLASGALGNEQFF.

The chain employs TRBV6-2 or TRBV6-3 and TRBJ2-1, with 8 bases lining up with TRBD1. CDR1 and CDR2 (germline): MNHEY, SVGEGT. The V segment lost 5 bases and the J segment 5 bases; nucleotides outside the gene matches: 2. CDR3 size: 13 residues. The CDR3 sequence is CASSGQGNNEQFF. The CDR3 nucleotides read TGTGCCAGCAGTGGACAGGGAAACAATGAGCAGTTCTTC.

V is TRBV6-1 and J is TRBJ1-1, with TRBD1 identical over 8 bases. The CDR3 covers 14 residues. The V and J ends lost 3 bases and 11 bases, in that order; junction bases with no gene match: 11. Germline CDR1 and CDR2: MNHNS and SASEGT. The CDR3 sequence: CASSERFGQGAAFF. The CDR3 nucleotides read TGTGCCAGCAGTGAGCGATTTGGACAGGGTGCCGCTTTCTTT.

This clone was seen more than once but under ten times. The CDR3 protein is CASSQAGGGELFF. As DNA, the CDR3 is TGTGCCAGCAGCCAAGCGGGTGGCGGGGAGCTGTTTTTT. The chain couples TRBV3-1 (or the pseudogene TRBV3-2) to TRBJ2-2; D not resolved. CDR1 LGHDT and CDR2 YNNKEL come from the germline V gene (reference sequence). Trimming stripped 1 base from V and 7 bases from J, with 7 bases between. The CDR3 is made up of 13 amino acids.